This T cell receptor beta chain emerged from a study of T cells in Graves' hyperthyroidism and ophthalmopathy. Patients aged 18 to 65 had newly diagnosed hyperthyroidism lasting under 2 months. Out of approximately 10 ml of fresh peripheral blood came the PBMCs. The CDR3 is 13 amino acids. Germline CDR1 DFQATT, CDR2 SNEGSKA (reference sequence). With V trimmed by 4 bases and J by 3 bases, 1 base remained unmatched. This clonotype was counted a few times. Its antigen is unknown. The investigators amplified TCR beta CDR3 regions from RNA transcripts. RT-PCR in the first round (using the HTBI primer set) targeted the TCR CDR3. TCRdb passed the multiplex PCR reads through MiXCR, listing each CDR3 protein once. In the table there are approximately 700,000 distinct CDR3 sequences, roughly 15% of which are singletons. Study-wide results and caveats: Model predictions of ophthalmopathy came a median 6.5 months before onset.

The origin of this receptor is a man aged 18 to 29 with Graves' hyperthyroidism. The chain is built from TRBV20-1 and TRBJ1-2; 11 nucleotides line up with TRBD1. The sequencing sample was made of blood. The CDR3: CSAMGQGDYGYTF. The CDR3, as DNA: TGCAGTGCTATGGGACAGGGGGACTATGGCTACACCTTC.